This TCR beta chain was observed in a study of cytomegalovirus exposure and HLA in healthy donors. Overall study findings and caveats: The study listed roughly 160 cytomegalovirus-associated TCR beta chains. It emerged from a later analysis that several of the most significant clusters appeared to be linked to common viral pathogens. A later analysis associated 15,000 or so TCR beta sequences with HLA alleles at a 0.05 false discovery rate.

The PCR contained 60 Vbeta and 13 Jbeta primers. Sequencing used immunoSEQ multiplex PCR; TCRdb keeps in-frame clones, though not all of them. The sample has some 200,000 clones; roughly 80% are singletons. Trimming at V came to 8 bases and at J to 4 bases, leaving 15 bases not matched to a gene. This CDR3 is 17 amino acids long. From germline, CDR1 is WNHNN and CDR2 SYGVQD (reference sequence). In its sample, this clone was seen once. Its antigen is as yet unknown. Input material: PBMCs. The chain combines TRBV10-1 with TRBJ2-1; TRBD2 agrees at 9 bases. The clonotype comes from a man aged 35 to 55 in good health and CMV-seronegative. CDR3 nucleotide sequence: TGCGCCAGCTCTCTAGATCGGCGGGAGGGCCGGTACAATGAGCAGTTCTTC. Its protein product is CASSLDRREGRYNEQFF.